The clone carrying this TCR beta chain occurred once. The entry originates in a study of blood T cell repertoires in COVID-19. Looking at the study overall: Acute and convalescent COVID-19 specimens originated in the United States, Italy and Spain. T cells, B-cell-depleted T cells, or PBMCs provided the cDNA or gDNA that served as material.

CDR1 and CDR2 from the germline V gene are MDHEN and SYDVKM. J gave up 3 bases and V 5 bases, and 13 bases lay outside the gene matches. The CDR3 runs to 17 residues. As originally analysed: For nucleated cells, counts were estimated from reference gene primer amplification. This table comes from immunoSEQ multiplex PCR, and its TCRdb copy is limited to in-frame clones, with some not included. V and J calls and clone size are as listed in that table; D and trimming were resolved from the DNA. The sample consists of around 130,000 clones, approximately 92% of them appearing once. The material sequenced was peripheral blood. The sequence was collected from a man between 65 and 80 years old with active or convalescent COVID-19. V gene TRBV28 combines with J gene TRBJ2-7, with 10 bases matching TRBD1. In nucleotides, the CDR3 is TGTGCCAGCAGTGGAAGGAGGGACAGGGGAAGGAACTACGAGCAGTACTTC. Its protein product is CASSGRRDRGRNYEQYF.